Presented here are 8 T cell receptor beta chains from one specimen sequenced in a study of a mutant IDH1 vaccine in newly diagnosed glioma. Assay: immunoSEQ multiplex PCR; the TCRdb copy retains only in-frame clones and omits some. The sample consists of roughly 51,000 clones, around 84% of them appearing once. Time point reported: week 47, end of study. Each dose delivered 300 ug of mutant IDH1 20-mer peptide subcutaneously with imiquimod. No antigens are known for them. This specimen was PBMCs, taken from a glioma patient whose treatment included an IDH1 peptide vaccine. The origin of the receptors is a woman in her 30s with glioma. Some clones in this sample may be carry-over from other donors' samples.

CDR3 region: CASSLEGVNTEAFF. The DNA for the CDR3 is TGCGCCAGCAGCCTAGAGGGGGTGAACACTGAAGCTTTCTTT. V gene TRBV4-1 combines with J gene TRBJ1-1; D perhaps matches TRBD1 (6 bases). Per germline, CDR1 MGHRA and CDR2 YSYEKL. The CDR3 sequence is 14 residues long. V was cut by 4 bases and J by 0 bases, with 9 bases left in between.

This chain joins TRBV25-1 and TRBJ2-1, with a possible D match to TRBD2 (6 bases). Per germline, CDR1 MGHDK and CDR2 SYGVNS. The CDR3 is made up of 16 amino acids. The V and J ends lost 4 bases and 8 bases respectively, with 21 bases between them. The CDR3 coding sequence is TGTGCCAGCAGTGCCACAAGTGGGAGGTTGACTGATGAGCAGTTCTTC. Amino acid sequence: CASSATSGRLTDEQFF.

The rearrangement links TRBV9 to TRBJ2-7; D is tentatively TRBD1 or TRBD2 (5 bases each). The CDR3 sequence is 15 residues long. CDR1 and CDR2 from the germline V gene are SGDLS and YYNGEE. V lost 4 bases, J lost 0 bases, and 14 bases lay in between. The CDR3 DNA reads TGTGCCAGCAGCCCGCTGGGGACGGCCTCCTACGAGCAGTACTTC. It specifies CASSPLGTASYEQYF.

The J gene is TRBJ2-1, the V gene TRBV30; 8 bases agree with TRBD2. With 8 bases clipped from V and 3 bases from J, the junction kept 6 bases outside the gene matches. CDR3 size: 13 residues. Germline CDR1 and CDR2: GTSNPN and SVGIG (reference sequence). The CDR3 region is CAGREVGYNEQFF. DNA for the CDR3: TGTGCCGGGCGGGAGGTGGGCTACAATGAGCAGTTCTTC.

This chain connects TRBV5-3 to TRBJ2-7; TRBD1 agrees at 8 bases. TRBV5-3 is reported as an ORF; its role is uncertain. V lost 7 bases, J lost 3 bases, and 12 bases stayed unmatched. CDR3 length: 15 amino acids. Here the CDR3 DNA reads TGTGCCAGATTTCCACCCAGGGGGCTGAACTACGAGCAGTACTTC. Its protein product is CARFPPRGLNYEQYF.

The chain has TRBV4-1 and TRBJ1-4; D uncertain. The V gene lost 5 bases and the J gene lost 8 bases, with 21 bases spanning the gap. CDR3 size: 16 residues. Germline loops: CDR1 MGHRA, CDR2 YSYEKL. The CDR3 sequence is CASSTRLSVLEEKLFF. The CDR3 DNA is TGCGCCAGCAGCACCCGCCTCTCCGTCCTAGAAGAAAAACTGTTTTTT.

The chain links TRBV6-5 to TRBJ1-1, with 7 bases aligning to TRBD1. The germline V gene encodes CDR1 MNHEY and CDR2 SVGAGI. This CDR3 has 15 residues. Trimming removed 0 bases from V and 0 bases from J; junction bases left unmatched: 1. The CDR3 nucleotides are TGTGCCAGCAGTTACTCGGGGACAGTGAACACTGAAGCTTTCTTT. This translates into CASSYSGTVNTEAFF.

The rearrangement joins TRBV30 to TRBJ1-6, with TRBD1 matching over 7 bases. The CDR3 runs to 15 residues. The germline V gene has CDR1 GTSNPN and CDR2 SVGIG (reference sequence). Unmatched junction bases numbered 10, after V lost 1 base and J lost 10 bases. The CDR3 DNA reads TGTGCCTGGAGTGCCCGGGACAGCCGAGGATCACCCCTCCACTTT. Amino acid sequence: CAWSARDSRGSPLHF.